These 4 T cell receptor beta chains came from one sample sequenced in a study of neurological immune-mediated disorders. From the 5' RACE reads, TCRdb called clonotypes with MiXCR, one entry per CDR3 protein. Of tens of thousands of distinct CDR3 sequences detected, around 3.8% appear once; the ten largest clones hold around 2%. The source material was CD4+ T cells from blood. The receptors derive from a woman aged 40 to 50 with multiple sclerosis.

This clonotype was seen many times. V gene TRBV20-1 combines with J gene TRBJ1-5, with a weak D call TRBD1 (5 bases). Trimming left V 5 bases short and J 4 bases short, with 12 bases between. CDR1 is DFQATT, CDR2 SNEGSKA, per germline (reference sequence). The CDR3 extends over 13 amino acids. In DNA form, the CDR3 reads TGCAGTGCTGCCCGGGACCGTAATCAGCCCCAGCATTTT. The encoded protein is CSAARDRNQPQHF.

This clonotype came up many times. This chain uses TRBV2 with TRBJ1-5, with 9 positions matching TRBD1. The length of the CDR3 is 13 residues. The V gene end was trimmed by 8 bases and the J gene end by 4 bases; junction bases not matched to a gene: 3. Germline CDR1 and CDR2: SNHLY and FYNNEI. CDR3 in amino acids: CASGTGLNQPQHF. For the CDR3, the DNA is TGTGCCAGCGGGACAGGGCTGAATCAGCCCCAGCATTTT.

This clonotype was found many times. The chain is built from TRBV20-1 and TRBJ2-3, with D perhaps matching TRBD1 (6 bases). This CDR3 is 14 amino acids long. Germline CDR1 and CDR2: DFQATT and SNEGSKA (reference sequence). V gave up 3 bases and J gave up 0 bases, with 10 bases separating them. In nucleotides, the CDR3 is TGCAGTGCTAGGATAAGGGGGAGCACAGATACGCAGTATTTT. The encoded protein is CSARIRGSTDTQYF.

This clonotype was seen ten or more times. The J gene is TRBJ2-7, the V gene TRBV5-1, with 9 positions matching TRBD1. The CDR3 consists of 13 residues. Germline V CDR1 and CDR2: SGHRS, YFSETQ. J gave up 6 bases and V 1 base, and 2 bases lay outside the gene matches. The CDR3 nucleotides read TGCGCCAGCAGCTTGCGGACAGGGGTCGAGCAGTACTTC. Protein sequence: CASSLRTGVEQYF.